These 27 T cell receptor beta chains were all obtained from the same sample, sequenced in a study of blood T cells in healthy people across ages. A J-beta primer mix and a sample-barcoded 5' primer were used in a second PCR of about 6 to 12 cycles. TCRdb reprocessed the 5' RACE reads via MiXCR and lists one record per CDR3 protein. The sample gives 700,000 or so distinct CDR3 sequences, over 20% of which show up once; roughly 22% is in the top ten. The sequencing sample was made of blood. The receptors stem from a man between 65 and 79 years old in good health.

CDR3 protein: CASRGLPPSYEQYF. DNA for the CDR3: TGCGCCAGCAGGGGACTTCCACCCTCCTACGAGCAGTACTTC. V gene TRBV10-2 combines with J gene TRBJ2-7; possibly TRBD2 for D (6 bases). The ends were cut back, 6 bases at V and 0 bases at J, with 12 bases in the middle. The CDR3 covers 14 residues. CDR1 is WSHSY and CDR2 is SAAADI in the germline V gene.

This clonotype turned up a few times. At one end the junction does not follow the germline gene, possibly because of a read error. The chain combines TRBV20-1 with TRBJ2-3; D perhaps matches TRBD2 (5 bases). CDR1 is DFQATT, CDR2 SNEGSKA, per germline (reference sequence). The CDR3 extends over 11 amino acids. The CDR3 nucleotides are TGCAGTGCTAGACCCGGGAATGAGCAGTTCTTT. Translated: CSARPGNEQFF.

This clonotype has more than one count but fewer than ten. The rearrangement uses TRBV20-1 and TRBJ1-1; no clear D. Trimming removed 3 bases at V and 1 base at J, with 9 bases between. The germline V gene encodes CDR1 DFQATT and CDR2 SNEGSKA (reference sequence). This CDR3 is built from 13 residues. Here the CDR3 DNA reads TGCAGTGCTAGTCGGCACCAGAACACTGAAGCTTTCTTT. Its translation: CSASRHQNTEAFF.

This clonotype occurred a few times. One junction end does not reproduce the germline sequence, and a read error may be involved. This sequence joins TRBV12-3 or TRBV12-4 and TRBJ1-2, with D perhaps TRBD1 (5 bases). There are 16 residues in the CDR3. CDR3 loop: CASSLDPRPGLNGYTF. In nucleotides, the CDR3 is TGTGCCAGTAGTTTAGACCCTCGGCCAGGGTTGAATGGCTACACCTTC.

This clonotype was picked up a small number of times. This chain connects TRBV30 to TRBJ2-7; D could derive from TRBD1 or TRBD2 (5 bases each). V shed 2 bases and J shed 1 base, with 15 bases lying between them. The CDR3 extends over 15 amino acids. Germline loops: CDR1 GTSNPN, CDR2 SVGIG (reference sequence). CDR3 sequence: CAWSPGTYRSYEQYV. As DNA, the CDR3 is TGTGCCTGGAGTCCCGGGACCTACAGATCCTACGAGCAGTACGTC.

The chain employs TRBV27 and TRBJ2-5, with D tentatively TRBD1 (6 bases). The J call may be mistaken, given a closer DNA end match to TRBJ2-7. Per the germline V gene, CDR1 is MNHEY and CDR2 is SMNVEV (reference sequence). There are 15 residues in the CDR3. In nucleotides, the CDR3 is TGTGCCAGCAGTCCACAAAGAGGGGGTTTCTACGAGCAGTACTTC. Protein sequence: CASSPQRGGFYEQYF.

The rearrangement links TRBV9 to TRBJ2-7, with D possibly TRBD2 on 6 matching bases. CDR1 and CDR2 (germline): SGDLS, YYNGEE. The CDR3 has 16 amino acids. V gave up 0 bases and J gave up 2 bases, with 15 bases separating them. CDR3 protein: CASSVEDGTDTYEQYF. DNA of the CDR3: TGTGCCAGCAGCGTAGAGGACGGGACTGATACCTACGAGCAGTACTTC.

This clonotype was observed a handful of times. The chain uses TRBV12-3 or TRBV12-4 and TRBJ1-2; no clear D. The V end lost 6 bases, the J end lost 9 bases, and 17 bases lay between the germline ends. The CDR3 is 13 residues long. CDR3: CASRLAAVSSYTF. The CDR3 DNA reads as TGTGCCAGCAGGCTCGCGGCGGTCTCAAGCTACACCTTC.

This clonotype has a single count. V is TRBV7-9 and J is TRBJ1-2; D is perhaps TRBD1 (5 bases). The CDR3 loop spans 15 amino acids. CDR1 and CDR2 from the germline V gene are SEHNR and FQNEAQ (reference sequence). Trimming removed 1 base from V and 3 bases from J, with 12 bases in between. The CDR3 sequence is CASSLGVSGHYGYTF. The CDR3 bases are TGTGCCAGCAGCTTAGGGGTGTCGGGGCACTATGGCTACACCTTC.

This clonotype appeared a few times. The rearrangement uses TRBV30 and TRBJ2-1; D gene uncertain. V dropped 7 bases and J dropped 8 bases, with 15 bases sitting between them. The CDR3 extends over 12 amino acids. CDR1 is GTSNPN and CDR2 is SVGIG in the germline V gene (reference sequence). DNA for the CDR3: TGTGCCTCTTCCTTAACTGGAGATGAGCAGTTCTTC. This encodes CASSLTGDEQFF. The full variable domain, with the rest looked up from reference TRBV30 and TRBJ2-1, is SQTIHQWPATLVQPVGSPLSLECTVEGTSNPNLYWYRQAAGRGLQLLFYSVGIGQISSEVPQNLSASRPQDRQFILSSKKLLLSDSGFYLCASSLTGDEQFFGPGTRLTVL.

The V call is TRBV6-2 or TRBV6-3, the J call TRBJ2-1; D remains unclear. CDR1 and CDR2 (germline): MNHEY, SVGEGT. The V end was cut by 4 bases, the J end by 5 bases, with 9 bases between. CDR3 length equals 13 residues. CDR3 amino acids: CASSWRSHNEQFF. The CDR3 bases are TGTGCCAGCAGTTGGCGGAGCCACAATGAGCAGTTCTTC.

The V gene is TRBV15, the J gene TRBJ2-5; 7 bases map to TRBD2. The DNA end is a closer match to TRBJ2-7, so the J assignment may be wrong. The CDR3 runs 15 residues. Germline V gives CDR1 LNHNV, CDR2 YYDKDF (reference sequence). Here the CDR3 reads CATSNSSGRSYEQYV. CDR3 sequence (DNA): TGTGCCACCAGCAACTCTAGCGGTCGGTCTTACGAGCAGTACGTC.

This clonotype was counted at least ten times. CDR3 loop: CASSPAGETQYF. DNA for the CDR3: TGTGCCAGCAGTCCCGCCGGCGAGACCCAGTACTTC. This chain connects TRBV12-3 or TRBV12-4 to TRBJ2-5; D is uncertain. The CDR3 sequence is 12 residues long. V was cut by 5 bases and J by 5 bases, with 9 bases left in between.

The chain recombines TRBV13 with TRBJ1-1; D unclear. Germline CDR1 is PRHDT and CDR2 is FYEKMQ (reference sequence). This CDR3 contains 14 residues. The germline V and J ends were trimmed by 5 bases and 5 bases, with 15 bases remaining between them. The CDR3 sequence: CASSQEGRRTEAFF. The CDR3 DNA reads TGTGCCAGCAGCCAGGAGGGTAGAAGGACTGAAGCTTTCTTT.

The J gene is TRBJ2-2, the V gene TRBV6-5; D uncertain. The CDR3 runs 13 residues. CDR1 and CDR2 (germline): MNHEY, SVGAGI. Trimming removed 2 bases at V and 5 bases at J, with 6 bases between. As DNA, the CDR3 is TGTGCCAGCAGTTACCGACCTACCGGGGAGCTGTTTTTT. This translates into CASSYRPTGELFF.

This clonotype was recorded at least ten times. The chain couples TRBV14 to TRBJ1-6; 8 nucleotides align to TRBD1. Germline-derived CDR1 and CDR2 are SGHDN and FVKESK. The CDR3 consists of 15 residues. V gave up 5 bases and J gave up 6 bases; unmatched junction bases: 6. The CDR3 DNA reads as TGTGCCAGCAGCACCCGACAGGGGTCTAATTCACCCCTCCACTTT. Its protein product is CASSTRQGSNSPLHF.

The chain carries TRBV12-3 or TRBV12-4 and TRBJ1-4, with TRBD1 matching over 7 bases. The J segment lost 4 bases and the V segment lost 4 bases, leaving 3 bases of the junction unmatched. The CDR3 extends over 14 amino acids. The CDR3 DNA is TGTGCCAGCAGTTCAGGGACAGTTAATGAAAAACTGTTTTTT. It translates to CASSSGTVNEKLFF.

The V gene is TRBV6-4, the J gene TRBJ2-5; weak D call: TRBD2 (5 bases). The CDR3 contains 13 residues. Trimming left V 3 bases short and J 7 bases short, with 12 bases between. CDR1 is MRHNA, CDR2 SNTAGT, per germline. The CDR3: CASSEEYGGTQYF. The CDR3 nucleotides read TGTGCCAGCAGTGAAGAGTACGGAGGGACCCAGTACTTC.

This clonotype was seen more than once but under ten times. The V call is TRBV5-1, the J call TRBJ2-5; unclear D gene. Trimming stripped 2 bases from V and 0 bases from J, with 11 bases between. This CDR3 spans 15 amino acids. The germline CDR1 and CDR2 sequences are SGHRS and YFSETQ. The CDR3, as DNA: TGCGCCAGCAGCTTAGGTGGCGAACACCAAGAGACCCAGTACTTC. Translating gives CASSLGGEHQETQYF.

For the CDR3, the DNA is TGCGCCAGCAGCTTGGAGACTAGCAGCGATACGCAGTATTTT. This codes for CASSLETSSDTQYF. The chain combines TRBV5-1 with TRBJ2-3; TRBD2 agrees at 7 bases. The CDR3 loop spans 14 amino acids. Losses at the gene ends were 0 bases for V and 6 bases for J; bases not matched to a gene: 4. Looked up from germline, CDR1 is SGHRS and CDR2 is YFSETQ.

The V gene is TRBV7-3, the J gene TRBJ2-5; tentative D call: TRBD2 (6 bases). CDR1 and CDR2 from the germline V gene are SGHTA and FQGTGA. This CDR3 is built from 14 residues. V was cut by 1 base and J by 4 bases, with 10 bases left in between. The CDR3 DNA reads TGTGCCAGCAGCTTAAACGGGGGACTAGAGACCCAGTACTTC. This gives the protein CASSLNGGLETQYF. Full variable domain (rest looked up from reference TRBV7-3 and TRBJ2-5): GAGVSQTPSNKVTEKGKYVELRCDPISGHTALYWYRQSLGQGPEFLIYFQGTGAADDSGLPNDRFFAVRPEGSVSTLKIQRTERGDSAVYLCASSLNGGLETQYFGPGTRLLVL.

The chain couples TRBV10-3 to TRBJ1-2; maybe TRBD1 (5 bases). The CDR3 spans 12 residues. Germline CDR1 and CDR2: ENHRY and SYGVKD. V shed 3 bases and J shed 7 bases, with 9 bases lying between them. The CDR3 DNA reads TGTGCCATCAGTGACAGGGTAATTGGCTACACCTTC. This gives the protein CAISDRVIGYTF.

V and J are TRBV21-1 and TRBJ2-3. TRBV21-1 is listed as a pseudogene. The CDR3 extends over 16 amino acids. The CDR3 sequence: CASTQRRPGGTDTQYF. The CDR3 DNA reads as TGTGCCAGCACCCAGAGGCGGCCTGGCGGCACAGATACGCAGTATTTT.

This clonotype was recorded a few times. The V and J genes are TRBV30 and TRBJ1-1; no definite D call. The CDR3 has 15 amino acids. Germline V gives CDR1 GTSNPN, CDR2 SVGIG (reference sequence). V lost 6 bases, J lost 1 base, and 18 bases lay in between. The CDR3 sequence: CACQPLIAPNTEAFF. DNA of the CDR3: TGTGCCTGTCAACCCCTCATAGCACCGAACACTGAAGCTTTCTTT.

V gene TRBV27 combines with J gene TRBJ2-5; D could derive from TRBD1 or TRBD2 (6 bases each). The V end was cut by 5 bases, the J end by 5 bases, with 18 bases between. The length of the CDR3 is 15 residues. CDR1 is MNHEY and CDR2 is SMNVEV in the germline V gene (reference sequence). CDR3 residues: CASSPSGGLWETQYF. The CDR3 bases are TGTGCCAGCAGTCCAAGTGGGGGGCTCTGGGAGACCCAGTACTTC.

This clonotype was detected only a few times. This chain links TRBV7-8 with TRBJ2-1; the match to TRBD2 covers 11 bases. Per the germline V gene, CDR1 is SGHVS and CDR2 is FQNEAQ. V trimming: 3 bases; J trimming: 10 bases; junction bases outside the gene matches: 14. This CDR3 is 17 amino acids long. CDR3 coding DNA: TGTGCCAGCAGCTTCCGCACTAGCGGGGGTCCTACAGGGGAGCAGTTCTTC. Amino acid sequence: CASSFRTSGGPTGEQFF.

This clonotype was observed a few times. The chain links TRBV28 to TRBJ2-7; no clear D. Germline V gene data show CDR1 as MDHEN and CDR2 as SYDVKM. V lost 3 bases and J lost 0, with 12 bases in between. The CDR3 has 15 amino acids. CDR3 nucleotide sequence: TGTGCCAGCAGTTTCTTGGGGTCCCTCTCCTACGAGCAGTACTTC. This sequence encodes CASSFLGSLSYEQYF.